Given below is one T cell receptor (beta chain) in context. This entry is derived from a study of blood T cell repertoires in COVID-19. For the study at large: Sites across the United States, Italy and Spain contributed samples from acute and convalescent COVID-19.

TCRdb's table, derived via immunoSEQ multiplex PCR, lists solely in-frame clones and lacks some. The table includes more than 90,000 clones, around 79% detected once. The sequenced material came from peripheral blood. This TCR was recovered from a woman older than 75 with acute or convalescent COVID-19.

The CDR3, as DNA: TGTGCCAGCAGGCACAGATCGAACACCGGGGAGCTGTTTTTT. Translated, it gives CASRHRSNTGELFF. J is TRBJ2-2 and V is TRBV3-1 (or the pseudogene TRBV3-2), with D unclear. Trimming pared 6 bases from V and 0 bases from J, leaving 8 bases between. CDR1 is LGHDT, CDR2 YNNKEL, per germline (reference sequence). The CDR3 totals 14 residues.